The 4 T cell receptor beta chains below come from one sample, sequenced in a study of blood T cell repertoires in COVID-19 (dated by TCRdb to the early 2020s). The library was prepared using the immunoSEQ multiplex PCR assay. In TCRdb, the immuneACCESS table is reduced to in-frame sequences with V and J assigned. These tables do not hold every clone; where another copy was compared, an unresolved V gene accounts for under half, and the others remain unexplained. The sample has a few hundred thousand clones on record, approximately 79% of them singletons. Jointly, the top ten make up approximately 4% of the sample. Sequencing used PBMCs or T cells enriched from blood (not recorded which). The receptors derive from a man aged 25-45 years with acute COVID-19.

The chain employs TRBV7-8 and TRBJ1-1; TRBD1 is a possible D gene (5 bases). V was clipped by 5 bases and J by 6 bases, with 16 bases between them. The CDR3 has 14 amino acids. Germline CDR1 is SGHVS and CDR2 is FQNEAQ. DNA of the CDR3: TGTGCCAGCAGCCTTTCGCGGCGGGACGCTGAAGCTTTCTTT. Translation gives CASSLSRRDAEAFF. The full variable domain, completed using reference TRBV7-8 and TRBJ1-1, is GAGVSQSPRYKVAKRGQDVALRCDPISGHVSLFWYQQALGQGPEFLTYFQNEAQLDKSGLPSDRFFAERPEGSVSTLKIQRTQQEDSAVYLCASSLSRRDAEAFFGQGTRLTVV.

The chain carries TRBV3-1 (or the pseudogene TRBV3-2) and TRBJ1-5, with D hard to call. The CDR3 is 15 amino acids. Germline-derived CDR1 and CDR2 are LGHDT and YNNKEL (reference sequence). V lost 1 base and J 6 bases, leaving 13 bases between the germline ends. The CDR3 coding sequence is TGTGCCAGCAGCCAAGGAATTGAGGGAGCTCAGCCCCAGCATTTT. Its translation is CASSQGIEGAQPQHF.

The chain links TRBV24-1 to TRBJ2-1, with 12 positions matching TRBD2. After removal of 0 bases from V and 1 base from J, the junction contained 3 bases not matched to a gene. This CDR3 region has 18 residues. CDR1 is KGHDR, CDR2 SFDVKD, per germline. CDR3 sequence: CATSDLTSGGKSYNEQFF. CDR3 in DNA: TGTGCCACCAGTGATTTGACTAGCGGGGGGAAATCCTACAATGAGCAGTTCTTC.

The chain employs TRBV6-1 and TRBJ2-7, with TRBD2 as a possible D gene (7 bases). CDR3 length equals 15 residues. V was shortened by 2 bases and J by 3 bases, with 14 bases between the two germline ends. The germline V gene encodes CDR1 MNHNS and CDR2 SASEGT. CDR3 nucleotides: TGTGCCAGCAGTGAAATTTCAGGGGACTACTACGAGCAGTACGTC. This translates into CASSEISGDYYEQYV.